This T cell receptor (beta chain) appears in the sequencing data of a study of metastatic and nonmetastatic thyroid tumors. Study in general: Repertoires were compared across blood and tumor or nodule tissue from malignant and benign thyroid patients.

Study conclusions and caveats: As reported, TCR beta diversity in blood and tumor was significantly higher in malignant thyroid tumors than in benign nodules.

This clone is deemed medium-sized. Its antigen remains unknown. Source study methods: Clinicopathological groups differed in CDR3, with these differences serving to build a distant-metastasis classifier for papillary thyroid cancer. TCRdb re-processed the PCR reads through MiXCR. In this record, the V and J calls reflect TCRdb's handling and not the investigators' own analysis. The sample includes tens of thousands of clones, roughly 18% of them seen just once. There were no patients who had received any treatment before thyroid surgery. The origin of this receptor is a female donor with papillary thyroid cancer or a benign thyroid nodule (not recorded which). Some clones in this sample may be carry-over from other donors' samples. The sequencing input was blood.

The chain's CDR3 is CSARRLAGPEYEQYF. The CDR3 DNA reads TGCAGTGCTAGAAGACTAGCGGGGCCAGAATACGAGCAGTACTTC. The chain combines TRBV20-1 with TRBJ2-7, with 11 bases aligning to TRBD2. Germline V gene sequence: CDR1 DFQATT, CDR2 SNEGSKA (reference sequence). Losses at the gene ends were 2 bases for V and 4 bases for J; bases not matched to a gene: 7. This CDR3 region has 15 residues.